Each of the 30 T cell receptor beta chains below was sequenced from the same sample in a study of T-cell memory formation after mild COVID-19. TCRdb ran MiXCR on the 5' RACE reads and lists one entry per CDR3 protein. There are over 300,000 distinct CDR3 sequences in the sample; approximately 22% occur only once, and roughly a fifth lies in the top ten. The specimen was PBMCs or a T cell subset sorted from them (not recorded which). The receptors were gathered from a man younger than 30 who had mild COVID-19 (a few samples of this study predate the infection). Cell type and time point are not known.

V gene TRBV2 combines with J gene TRBJ2-3; perhaps D is TRBD1 or TRBD2 (5 bases each). The CDR3 has 15 amino acids. In germline, CDR1 is SNHLY, CDR2 FYNNEI. Trimming removed 8 bases at V and 8 bases at J, with 23 bases between. For the CDR3, the DNA is TGTGCCAGCCAGCTAGTCCGGGACCCCGGAGGTACGCAGTATTTT. Protein sequence: CASQLVRDPGGTQYF.

V gene TRBV25-1 combines with J gene TRBJ2-1; no clear D gene. CDR1 is MGHDK and CDR2 is SYGVNS in the germline V gene. V lost 1 base, J lost 6 bases, and 4 bases lay in between. The CDR3 has 12 amino acids. The CDR3 bases are TGTGCCAGCAGTGAATGGGTCAATGAGCAGTTCTTC. This encodes CASSEWVNEQFF.

The chain carries TRBV25-1 and TRBJ2-5, with D possibly being TRBD2 (5 bases). This CDR3 is 15 amino acids long. Germline V gives CDR1 MGHDK, CDR2 SYGVNS. V was shortened by 1 base and J by 2 bases, with 11 bases between the two germline ends. The CDR3 coding sequence is TGTGCCAGCAGTGAATCCAGGACGGGACAAGAGACCCAGTACTTC. Amino acids: CASSESRTGQETQYF.

The chain has TRBV28 and TRBJ1-2, with D unresolved. CDR1 MDHEN and CDR2 SYDVKM come from the germline V gene. CDR3 length: 14 residues. Trimming took off 6 bases at V and 4 bases at J, with 15 bases between the two ends. CDR3 DNA: TGTGCCAGCAGACCCACGGCGCAGTCCTATGGCTACACCTTC. Amino acid sequence: CASRPTAQSYGYTF.

This clonotype appeared a few times. The chain couples TRBV7-2 to TRBJ2-5; TRBD1 agrees at 7 bases. The germline V gene encodes CDR1 SGHTA and CDR2 FQGNSA. Unmatched junction bases numbered 8, after V lost 5 bases and J lost 2 bases. This CDR3 spans 15 amino acids. The CDR3 DNA is TGTGCCAGCAGCGTGGGGGACAGCCGACAAGAGACCCAGTACTTC. Translating it yields CASSVGDSRQETQYF.

This clonotype was found a few times. V usage is TRBV24-1 and J usage is TRBJ1-2, with a tentative D call TRBD1 (6 bases). This CDR3 has 13 residues. V dropped 1 base and J dropped 8 bases, with 10 bases sitting between them. Germline CDR1 KGHDR, CDR2 SFDVKD. The CDR3 nucleotides read TGTGCCACCAGTGATTTAGGGGGATGCGGCTACACCTTC. Translated, it gives CATSDLGGCGYTF.

The chain couples TRBV27 to TRBJ2-7, with 7 bases matching TRBD1. Unmatched junction bases numbered 9, after V lost 6 bases and J lost 1 base. CDR3 length: 15 amino acids. In germline, CDR1 is MNHEY, CDR2 SMNVEV (reference sequence). The CDR3 here is CASSLTGYGSYEQYV. CDR3 nucleotides: TGTGCCAGCAGCCTGACAGGGTACGGGTCCTACGAGCAGTACGTC.

V gene TRBV2 combines with J gene TRBJ2-5; possibly TRBD2 for D (7 bases). With 6 bases removed from V and 7 bases from J, the gap between germline ends came to 15 bases. This CDR3 comprises 13 residues. Germline V lookup: CDR1 SNHLY, CDR2 FYNNEI. The CDR3 coding sequence is TGTGCCAGCAGCTCGGGGGGCCGGGGGACCCAGTACTTC. Amino acid sequence: CASSSGGRGTQYF.

This clonotype was counted many times. The J gene is TRBJ1-1, the V gene TRBV7-9; unclear D gene. The CDR3 consists of 13 residues. V gave up 2 bases and J gave up 4 bases, with 8 bases separating them. The germline V gene encodes CDR1 SEHNR and CDR2 FQNEAQ (reference sequence). This CDR3 is CASSLQVGTEAFF. The CDR3 DNA reads TGTGCCAGCAGCTTACAGGTTGGCACTGAAGCTTTCTTT. Using reference TRBV7-9 and TRBJ1-1 for the parts outside the CDR3, the full variable domain is DTGVSQNPRHKITKRGQNVTFRCDPISEHNRLYWYRQTLGQGPEFLTYFQNEAQLEKSRLLSDRFSAERPKGSFSTLEIQRTEQGDSAMYLCASSLQVGTEAFFGQGTRLTVV.

In its sample, this clonotype was seen a few times. The chain combines TRBV9 with TRBJ2-3, with D unclear. This CDR3 region has 14 residues. Germline CDR1 reads SGDLS; CDR2 reads YYNGEE. V dropped 3 bases and J dropped 6 bases, with 14 bases sitting between them. CDR3 sequence (DNA): TGTGCCAGCAGCGCAATCGAATTTGGGGATACGCAGTATTTT. Translating gives CASSAIEFGDTQYF.

The J gene is TRBJ2-7, the V gene TRBV7-6; the D gene is possibly TRBD2 (5 bases). The CDR3 has 13 amino acids. Trimming shortened V by 5 bases and J by 3 bases, and 11 bases separated the two germline ends. The V gene's germline CDR1 is SGHVS and CDR2 FNYEAQ. The CDR3 reads CASSDPRGYEQYF. The CDR3 nucleotides are TGTGCCAGCAGCGACCCCCGGGGCTACGAGCAGTACTTC.

The chain uses TRBV4-3 and TRBJ2-1; D is possibly TRBD2 (6 bases). CDR1 is LGHNA, CDR2 YSLEER, per germline. V was pared by 0 bases and J by 7 bases, with 10 bases between. The CDR3 loop spans 14 amino acids. CDR3 nucleotide sequence: TGCGCCAGCAGCCAAGAAGGAGGGGAAAATGAGCAGTTCTTC. This sequence encodes CASSQEGGENEQFF.

This clonotype was seen a few times. The chain couples TRBV12-3 or TRBV12-4 to TRBJ2-1, with D possibly being TRBD2 (5 bases). This CDR3 spans 15 amino acids. V dropped 5 bases and J dropped 0 bases, with 11 bases sitting between them. The CDR3 nucleotides are TGTGCCAGCAGTAACCGAGGGAGCTCCTACAATGAGCAGTTCTTC. This gives the protein CASSNRGSSYNEQFF.

This sequence joins TRBV11-2 and TRBJ2-3; a possible D gene is TRBD2 (6 bases). This CDR3 has 15 amino acids. Germline V gives CDR1 SGHAT, CDR2 FQNNGV. Trimming removed 5 bases at V and 4 bases at J, with 16 bases between. CDR3 nucleotide sequence: TGTGCCAGCAGCCCCCAGCCTAGCGTCGCAGATACGCAGTATTTT. Its translation: CASSPQPSVADTQYF.

There are a few counts of this clonotype. The genes are TRBV4-1 and TRBJ2-3, with unresolved D. The V end was cut by 0 bases, the J end by 2 bases, with 9 bases between. Germline CDR1 is MGHRA and CDR2 is YSYEKL. The length of the CDR3 is 15 residues. The CDR3 protein is CASSQDPGVTDTQYF. Written as DNA, the CDR3 is TGCGCCAGCAGCCAAGATCCAGGAGTCACAGATACGCAGTATTTT.

The chain employs TRBV5-1 and TRBJ1-5, with D tentatively TRBD1 (6 bases). CDR3 length: 14 amino acids. The germline V and J ends were trimmed by 0 bases and 5 bases, with 9 bases remaining between them. Germline CDR1 reads SGHRS; CDR2 reads YFSETQ. CDR3 nucleotides: TGCGCCAGCAGCTTGGCAGGGGAGGATCAGCCCCAGCATTTT. It is translated as CASSLAGEDQPQHF.

J is TRBJ1-5 and V is TRBV3-2. TRBV3-2 is deemed a pseudogene. The CDR3 covers 15 residues. The CDR3 nucleotides read TGTGCCAGCAGCCGAAGTGGCCCTACCAATCAGCCCCAGCATTTT. Amino acids: CASSRSGPTNQPQHF.

This clonotype occurred a few times. The gene calls are TRBV6-5 and TRBJ2-6, with D perhaps matching TRBD1 (6 bases). V dropped 6 bases and J dropped 0 bases, with 9 bases sitting between them. The CDR3 is made up of 15 amino acids. Germline CDR1 and CDR2: MNHEY and SVGAGI. The CDR3 sequence is CASSTGTSGANVLTF. The CDR3 DNA is TGTGCCAGCAGCACAGGGACCTCTGGGGCCAACGTCCTGACTTTC.

This clonotype was counted between two and nine times. V usage is TRBV3-1 and J usage is TRBJ1-4; no clear D gene. Trimming removed 3 bases from V and 7 bases from J, with 12 bases in between. The germline CDR1 and CDR2 sequences are LGHDT and YNNKEL (reference sequence). The CDR3 is made up of 14 amino acids. The CDR3 DNA follows: TGTGCCAGCAGCCACGCAGCCGGTGGTGAAAAACTGTTTTTT. Translated: CASSHAAGGEKLFF.

CDR3 loop: CAWGSSGNTIYF. CDR3 in DNA: TGTGCCTGGGGGAGCTCTGGAAACACCATATATTTT. V usage is TRBV30 and J usage is TRBJ1-3; no clear D. This CDR3 has 12 residues. Trimming stripped 5 bases from V and 0 bases from J, with 5 bases between. CDR1 is GTSNPN, CDR2 SVGIG, per germline (reference sequence). Filled out from reference TRBV30 and TRBJ1-3, the complete variable domain reads SQTIHQWPATLVQPVGSPLSLECTVEGTSNPNLYWYRQAAGRGLQLLFYSVGIGQISSEVPQNLSASRPQDRQFILSSKKLLLSDSGFYLCAWGSSGNTIYFGEGSWLTVV.

The table lists this clonotype with a few counts. The CDR3 DNA sequence: TGTGCCACCAGATCGACCGGGGGCACTGGGGCCAACGTCCTGACTTTC. It translates to CATRSTGGTGANVLTF. The rearrangement uses TRBV15 and TRBJ2-6, with D perhaps assigned TRBD1 or TRBD2 (6 bases each). The V gene's germline CDR1 is LNHNV and CDR2 YYDKDF (reference sequence). V shed 6 bases and J shed 2 bases, with 14 bases lying between them. The CDR3 loop spans 16 amino acids.

This clonotype was seen only a few times. The rearrangement joins TRBV6-2 or TRBV6-3 to TRBJ2-5, with TRBD1 identical over 11 bases. This CDR3 is 15 amino acids long. V lost 4 bases and J lost 4; bases outside the gene matches: 5. CDR1 MNHEY and CDR2 SVGEGT come from the germline V gene. CDR3 bases: TGTGCCAGCAGTTCTCCCGGGACAGGGGGAGAGACCCAGTACTTC. Protein sequence: CASSSPGTGGETQYF.

The gene calls are TRBV20-1 and TRBJ2-5; possible D gene TRBD1, 6 bases. The V end was cut by 0 bases, the J end by 6 bases, with 8 bases between. CDR1 and CDR2 (germline): DFQATT, SNEGSKA (reference sequence). This CDR3 has 12 amino acids. CDR3 in DNA: TGCAGTGCTAGAGATCAGGGGAAGACCCAGTACTTC. This codes for CSARDQGKTQYF.

This clonotype has a handful of counts. The chain employs TRBV6-1 and TRBJ2-1; possibly TRBD2 for D (7 bases). The V end lost 1 base, the J end lost 5 bases, and 15 bases lay between the germline ends. The CDR3 contains 16 residues. Germline lookup yields CDR1 MNHNS and CDR2 SASEGT. CDR3 sequence reads: CASSEDSGGGHNEQFF. CDR3 DNA: TGTGCCAGCAGTGAAGATAGTGGCGGGGGCCACAATGAGCAGTTCTTC.

A few counts support this clonotype. The rearrangement joins TRBV6-5 to TRBJ1-1; D is undetermined. The CDR3 runs to 16 residues. Germline V gives CDR1 MNHEY, CDR2 SVGAGI. V was pared by 0 bases and J by 2 bases, with 13 bases between. The DNA for the CDR3 is TGTGCCAGCAGTTACTCGATGAGGGAGATCAACACTGAAGCTTTCTTT. Residues: CASSYSMREINTEAFF.

This clonotype was found a few times. In DNA, the CDR3 is TGTGCCAGCAGCCAAGACAGAGGAAACACCATATATTTT. This encodes CASSQDRGNTIYF. The J gene is TRBJ1-3, the V gene TRBV3-1; D gene ambiguous. Germline values: CDR1 LGHDT, CDR2 YNNKEL (reference sequence). This CDR3 is built from 13 residues. V lost 0 bases to trimming and J lost 4 bases, with 4 bases between them.

This clonotype has only a few counts. The chain joins TRBV5-5 to TRBJ1-2; D might be TRBD1 (5 bases). This CDR3 is 15 amino acids long. Trimming left V 4 bases short and J 5 bases short, with 18 bases between. Germline CDR1 and CDR2: SGHKS and YYEKEE (reference sequence). CDR3 amino acids: CASSPRTVGAYGYTF. The CDR3 DNA follows: TGTGCCAGCAGCCCCCGGACGGTAGGGGCTTATGGCTACACCTTC.

The chain joins TRBV6-5 to TRBJ2-5, with a tentative D call TRBD2 (6 bases). The CDR3 runs to 13 residues. The V end lost 6 bases, the J end lost 3 bases, and 11 bases lay between the germline ends. Germline-derived CDR1 and CDR2 are MNHEY and SVGAGI. The CDR3 region has the DNA TGTGCCAGCAGGACGTCGGGGGAAGAGACCCAGTACTTC. It is translated as CASRTSGEETQYF.

This clonotype was detected a few times. This chain joins TRBV5-1 and TRBJ2-2; D tentatively fits TRBD1 or TRBD2 (6 bases each). Deletions cut 7 bases from V and 0 bases from J, with 10 bases between. The CDR3 consists of 14 residues. The germline CDR1 and CDR2 sequences are SGHRS and YFSETQ. The CDR3 DNA reads as TGCGCCAGCTCGGAGGGGGCGAACACCGGGGAGCTGTTTTTT. This codes for CASSEGANTGELFF.

This rearrangement joins TRBV6-5 to TRBJ2-3; either TRBD1 or TRBD2 may fit D (5 bases each). The CDR3 length is 16 residues. Trimming took off 2 bases at V and 4 bases at J, with 16 bases between the two ends. Germline V gene sequence: CDR1 MNHEY, CDR2 SVGAGI. CDR3 DNA sequence: TGTGCCAGCAGTTACGGGGGTGGCGGTTCCCCAGATACGCAGTATTTT. This encodes CASSYGGGGSPDTQYF.